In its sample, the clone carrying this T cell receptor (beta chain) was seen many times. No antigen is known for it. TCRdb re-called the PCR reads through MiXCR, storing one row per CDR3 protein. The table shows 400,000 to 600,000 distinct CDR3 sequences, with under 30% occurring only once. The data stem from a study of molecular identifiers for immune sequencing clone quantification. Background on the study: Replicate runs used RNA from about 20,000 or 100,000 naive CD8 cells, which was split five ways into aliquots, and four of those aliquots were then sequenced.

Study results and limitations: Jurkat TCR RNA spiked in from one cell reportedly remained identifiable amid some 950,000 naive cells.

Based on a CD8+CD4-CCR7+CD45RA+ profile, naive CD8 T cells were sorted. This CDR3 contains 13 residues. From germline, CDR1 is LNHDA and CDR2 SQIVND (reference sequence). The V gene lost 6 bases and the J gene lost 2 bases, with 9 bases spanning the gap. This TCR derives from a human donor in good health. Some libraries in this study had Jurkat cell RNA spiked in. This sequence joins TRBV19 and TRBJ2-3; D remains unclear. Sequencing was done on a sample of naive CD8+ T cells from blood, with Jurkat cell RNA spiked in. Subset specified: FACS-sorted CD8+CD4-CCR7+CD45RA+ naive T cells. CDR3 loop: CASSRRDTDTQYF. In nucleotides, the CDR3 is TGTGCCAGTAGCCGGCGAGACACAGATACGCAGTATTTT.